The clone carrying this TCR beta chain was recorded a few times. The data stem from a study of blood T cell repertoires in COVID-19. Patients from Seattle were sampled longitudinally, starting during active infection. TCRdb keeps only in-frame clones here, not all; method: immunoSEQ multiplex PCR. In the table there are fewer than 200,000 clones, about 83% of which are singletons. The CDR3 has 15 residues. V lost 2 bases to trimming and J lost 6 bases; unmatched junction nucleotides: 11. The germline V gene encodes CDR1 GTSNPN and CDR2 SVGIG (reference sequence). V usage is TRBV30 and J usage is TRBJ2-7; 9 nucleotides match TRBD1. Input material: peripheral blood. This sequence was found in a woman aged 70-85 years with COVID-19, enrolled during active disease. The CDR3 sequence is CAWSQTGGVYSEQYF. CDR3 DNA: TGTGCCTGGAGTCAGACAGGGGGAGTTTACTCCGAGCAGTACTTC.